One and the same sample provided the 20 T cell receptor beta chains below, sequenced in a study of cytomegalovirus exposure and HLA in healthy donors (dated by TCRdb to the late 2010s). Libraries were built with the immunoSEQ multiplex PCR assay. The multiplex PCR relied on a mix of 60 forward primers for TCR Vbeta segments and 13 reverse primers for TCR Jbeta segments. Imported from immuneACCESS, the table was reduced by TCRdb to in-frame sequences with V and J called. These copies leave out some clones; in studies compared against another copy, an unresolved V gene accounts for under half, and the cause of the remainder is not known. Counted in this sample were some 100,000 clones; more than 65% of them appeared once. About 1.2% of the sample goes to the ten largest clones. Input material: PBMCs. The receptors come from a woman under 30 in good health and CMV-seronegative.

This clone was recorded a few times. The J gene is TRBJ1-3, the V gene TRBV2; no clear D. The CDR3 contains 15 residues. The germline CDR1 and CDR2 sequences are SNHLY and FYNNEI. V lost 6 bases to trimming and J lost 0 bases, with 12 bases between them. The CDR3 loop reads CASRIGRNSGNTIYF. The CDR3 DNA reads TGTGCCAGCAGAATTGGGAGAAACTCTGGAAACACCATATATTTT. Looking up the rest from reference TRBV2 and TRBJ1-3 gives the full variable domain: EPEVTQTPSHQVTQMGQEVILRCVPISNHLYFYWYRQILGQKVEFLVSFYNNEISEKSEIFDDQFSVERPDGSNFTLKIRSTKLEDSAMYFCASRIGRNSGNTIYFGEGSWLTVV.

The gene calls are TRBV18 and TRBJ1-1, with D hard to call. Trimming removed 8 bases at V and 1 base at J, with 5 bases between. The length of the CDR3 is 11 residues. Per germline, CDR1 KGHSH and CDR2 LQKENI. CDR3 bases: TGTGCCAGCCACAGGAACACTGAAGCTTTCTTT. Amino acids: CASHRNTEAFF.

V usage is TRBV5-1 and J usage is TRBJ1-4; 7 nucleotides line up with TRBD1. The V gene's germline CDR1 is SGHRS and CDR2 YFSETQ. The V gene end was trimmed by 3 bases and the J gene end by 8 bases; junction bases not matched to a gene: 7. The CDR3 consists of 14 residues. The DNA of the CDR3 is TGCGCCAGCAGCTCGGGACAGCTGGACGAAAAACTGTTTTTT. Amino acid sequence: CASSSGQLDEKLFF.

V and J are TRBV7-2 and TRBJ2-1, with D possibly matching TRBD2 (7 bases). Germline-derived CDR1 and CDR2 are SGHTA and FQGNSA. The V end lost 2 bases, the J end lost 4 bases, and 12 bases lay between the germline ends. This CDR3 has 15 amino acids. The CDR3 here is CASSLTGGLYNEQFF. CDR3 bases: TGTGCCAGCAGCTTAACGGGGGGCCTATACAATGAGCAGTTCTTC.

This chain connects TRBV5-4 to TRBJ2-3; 7 bases match TRBD1. V dropped 0 bases and J dropped 3; count of bases not matched to a gene: 7. The CDR3 contains 16 residues. Germline V gene data show CDR1 as SGHNT and CDR2 as YYREEE (reference sequence). CDR3 DNA: TGTGCCAGCAGCTTGGGGATTTCAGGGGGAACAGATACGCAGTATTTT. Protein product: CASSLGISGGTDTQYF.

This sequence joins TRBV27 and TRBJ2-1, with a weak D call TRBD2 (5 bases). Germline CDR1 is MNHEY and CDR2 is SMNVEV (reference sequence). The V end lost 0 bases, the J end lost 2 bases, and 14 bases lay between the germline ends. CDR3 length: 17 amino acids. The CDR3 region is CASSLSSGSRAYNEQFF. For the CDR3, the DNA is TGTGCCAGCAGTTTATCGTCCGGGTCGAGGGCCTACAATGAGCAGTTCTTC.

This clone has just one count. V is TRBV2 and J is TRBJ2-7, with TRBD1 identical over 9 bases. The V gene end was trimmed by 5 bases and the J gene end by 6 bases; junction bases not matched to a gene: 8. This CDR3 comprises 14 residues. The V gene's germline CDR1 is SNHLY and CDR2 FYNNEI. The DNA of the CDR3 is TGTGCCAGCAGTTGGGACAGGGAGGCCTCCGAGCAGTACTTC. As protein: CASSWDREASEQYF.

This clone has only a few counts. This chain links TRBV28 with TRBJ1-4; tentatively, D is TRBD1 (6 bases). V was pared by 6 bases and J by 0 bases, with 11 bases between. In germline, CDR1 is MDHEN, CDR2 SYDVKM. The CDR3 length is 15 residues. Here the CDR3 reads CASSQGSATNEKLFF. The DNA for the CDR3 is TGTGCCAGCAGCCAGGGGTCGGCAACTAATGAAAAACTGTTTTTT.

The V and J genes are TRBV4-2 and TRBJ1-2; D gene uncertain. The germline gives CDR1 LGHNA, CDR2 YNFKEQ. The CDR3 consists of 14 residues. Trimming left V 1 base short and J 0 bases short, with 6 bases between. The CDR3 nucleotides are TGTGCCAGCAGCCAAGCCACAGCTAACTATGGCTACACCTTC. Its translation is CASSQATANYGYTF.

This chain connects TRBV7-2 to TRBJ2-5; TRBD2 is a possible D gene (7 bases). V dropped 6 bases and J dropped 1 base, with 15 bases sitting between them. Germline V CDR1 and CDR2: SGHTA, FQGNSA. The CDR3 covers 15 residues. CDR3 sequence reads: CASRLRGGGQETQYF. As DNA, the CDR3 is TGTGCCAGCAGACTAAGGGGAGGGGGCCAAGAGACCCAGTACTTC.

V usage is TRBV6-6 and J usage is TRBJ1-1; D remains unclear. V lost 0 bases and J lost 0, with 11 bases in between. Germline V gene data show CDR1 as MNHNY and CDR2 as SVGAGI (reference sequence). This CDR3 has 16 residues. CDR3 residues: CASSYSEGGMNTEAFF. Written as DNA, the CDR3 is TGTGCCAGCAGTTACTCGGAGGGTGGGATGAACACTGAAGCTTTCTTT.

The chain is built from TRBV5-6 and TRBJ2-5; weak D call: TRBD2 (6 bases). Germline lookup yields CDR1 SGHDT and CDR2 YYEEEE. The CDR3 has 15 amino acids. V gave up 0 bases and J gave up 1 base, with 10 bases separating them. CDR3 in amino acids: CASSLAPGGQETQYF. The CDR3 bases are TGTGCCAGCAGCTTGGCCCCCGGGGGCCAAGAGACCCAGTACTTC.

V is TRBV5-8 and J is TRBJ2-7; D is undetermined. Germline lookup yields CDR1 SGHTS and CDR2 YDEGEE. The length of the CDR3 is 13 residues. V was shortened by 2 bases and J by 6 bases, with 12 bases between the two germline ends. In nucleotides, the CDR3 is TGTGCCAGCAGCTTAATGTCCCGGGTCGAGCAGTACTTC. Translation: CASSLMSRVEQYF. Variable domain in full (rest from reference TRBV5-8 and TRBJ2-7): EAGVTQSPTHLIKTRGQQATLRCSPISGHTSVYWYQQALGLGLQFLLWYDEGEERNRGNFPPRFSGRQFPNYSSELNVNALELEDSALYLCASSLMSRVEQYFGPGTRLTVT.

The CDR3 nucleotides read TGTGCCAGCAGTTTCCGGTACAATGAGCAGTTCTTC. Its translation is CASSFRYNEQFF. This chain connects TRBV28 to TRBJ2-1; no clear D. V was clipped by 3 bases and J by 4 bases, with 4 bases between them. This CDR3 spans 12 amino acids. CDR1 and CDR2 from the germline V gene are MDHEN and SYDVKM.

The chain carries TRBV5-5 and TRBJ2-3; perhaps TRBD2 as D (6 bases). V was trimmed by 0 bases and J by 2 bases, leaving 13 bases between them. The germline gives CDR1 SGHKS, CDR2 YYEKEE (reference sequence). The CDR3 contains 16 residues. DNA for the CDR3: TGTGCCAGCAGCTTGGTGGGGGGACTCTCCACAGATACGCAGTATTTT. It codes for CASSLVGGLSTDTQYF.

The rearrangement links TRBV6-5 to TRBJ2-1, with 9 nucleotides matching TRBD2. The V gene's germline CDR1 is MNHEY and CDR2 SVGAGI. The J segment lost 6 bases and the V segment lost 6 bases, leaving 6 bases of the junction unmatched. The CDR3 totals 14 residues. CDR3 sequence: CASSRGGVGNEQFF. DNA for the CDR3: TGTGCCAGCAGCCGCGGGGGGGTTGGCAATGAGCAGTTCTTC.

The gene calls are TRBV21-1 and TRBJ1-5; the D call in the table, TRBD1, was not verified against the DNA. TRBV21-1 is termed a pseudogene. The CDR3 contains 15 residues. The CDR3: CASSPRGLRNQPQHF. The CDR3, as DNA: TGTGCCAGCAGCCCGAGGGGGCTACGCAATCAGCCCCAGCATTTT.

The chain recombines TRBV7-8 with TRBJ2-5; the D gene is possibly TRBD1 (6 bases). The V and J ends lost 4 bases and 9 bases respectively, with 15 bases between them. Looked up from germline, CDR1 is SGHVS and CDR2 is FQNEAQ. The CDR3 has 13 residues. CDR3: CASSSTGQEAQYF. The CDR3 region has the DNA TGTGCCAGCAGCTCGACAGGTCAGGAGGCCCAGTACTTC.

The gene calls are TRBV4-3 and TRBJ1-1; TRBD1 matches at 8 bases. J lost 0 bases, V lost 4 bases, and 1 base had no gene match. Germline V CDR1 and CDR2: LGHNA, YSLEER. The CDR3 sequence is 14 residues long. The CDR3: CASSPQGVNTEAFF. CDR3 DNA: TGCGCCAGCAGCCCACAGGGGGTGAACACTGAAGCTTTCTTT.

V is TRBV29-1 and J is TRBJ2-1; 11 nucleotides line up with TRBD2. Germline V CDR1 and CDR2: SQVTM, ANQGSEA. The ends lost 6 bases at V and 0 bases at J; junction bases unmatched: 4. This CDR3 has 15 amino acids. The CDR3 loop is CSVIGLAGSYNEQFF. In nucleotides, the CDR3 is TGCAGCGTAATAGGACTAGCGGGCTCCTACAATGAGCAGTTCTTC.